Given below is one T cell receptor (beta chain) in context. These data belong to a study of cytomegalovirus exposure and HLA in healthy donors. With 60 Vbeta and 13 Jbeta primers, the PCR was carried out. Assay used: immunoSEQ multiplex PCR; TCRdb lists only in-frame clones, some missing. The data hold around 94,000 clones, with about 77% observed a single time. There are 16 residues in the CDR3. CDR1 and CDR2 from the germline V gene are MNHNY and SVGAGI (reference sequence). J was trimmed by 5 bases and V by 5 bases; bases with no gene match: 6. The sample consisted of PBMCs. The sequence came from a male donor in good health and CMV-seropositive. The V and J genes are TRBV6-6 and TRBJ2-3; 14 positions match TRBD2. The DNA for the CDR3 is TGTGCCAGCAGTGGAGGACTAGCGGGAGGTAGAGATACGCAGTATTTT. Residues: CASSGGLAGGRDTQYF.